This TCR beta chain was captured by sequencing in a study of PD-1 blockade in mismatch repair-deficient tumors. This clone was observed at least ten times. Its matching antigen is unknown. Study-wide results and caveats: After pembrolizumab, tumor-resident clones rose rapidly, then generally contracted before radiologic responses.

The assay was immunoSEQ multiplex PCR, and TCRdb's table has in-frame clones only and misses some. This table has fewer than 50,000 clones, around 75% appearing once. Germline V gene data show CDR1 as MRHNA and CDR2 as SNTAGT. Unmatched junction bases numbered 6, after V lost 3 bases and J lost 4 bases. The CDR3 is 15 residues long. V and J are TRBV6-4 and TRBJ2-3; 8 bases fit TRBD2. This receptor was taken from an adult with mismatch repair-deficient cancer. The sample in question was peripheral blood, obtained 4 weeks after starting pembrolizumab. The CDR3 sequence is CASSEVSGTADTQYF. In DNA form, the CDR3 reads TGTGCCAGCAGTGAGGTTAGCGGGACGGCAGATACGCAGTATTTT.